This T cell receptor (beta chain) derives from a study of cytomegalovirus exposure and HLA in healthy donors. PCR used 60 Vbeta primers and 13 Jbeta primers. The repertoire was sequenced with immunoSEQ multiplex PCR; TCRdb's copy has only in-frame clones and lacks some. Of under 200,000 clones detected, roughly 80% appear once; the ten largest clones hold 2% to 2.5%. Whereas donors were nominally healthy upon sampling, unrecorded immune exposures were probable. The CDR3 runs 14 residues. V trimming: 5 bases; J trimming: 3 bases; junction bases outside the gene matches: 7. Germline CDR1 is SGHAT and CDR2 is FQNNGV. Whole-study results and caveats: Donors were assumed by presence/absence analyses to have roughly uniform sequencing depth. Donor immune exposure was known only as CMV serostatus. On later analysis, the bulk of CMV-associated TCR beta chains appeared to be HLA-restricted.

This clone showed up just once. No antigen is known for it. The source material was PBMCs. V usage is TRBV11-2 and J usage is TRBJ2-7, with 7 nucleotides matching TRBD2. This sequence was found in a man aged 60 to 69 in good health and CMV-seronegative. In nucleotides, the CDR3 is TGTGCCAGCAGCCCCTGGACTAGAATCTACGAGCAGTACTTC. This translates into CASSPWTRIYEQYF.